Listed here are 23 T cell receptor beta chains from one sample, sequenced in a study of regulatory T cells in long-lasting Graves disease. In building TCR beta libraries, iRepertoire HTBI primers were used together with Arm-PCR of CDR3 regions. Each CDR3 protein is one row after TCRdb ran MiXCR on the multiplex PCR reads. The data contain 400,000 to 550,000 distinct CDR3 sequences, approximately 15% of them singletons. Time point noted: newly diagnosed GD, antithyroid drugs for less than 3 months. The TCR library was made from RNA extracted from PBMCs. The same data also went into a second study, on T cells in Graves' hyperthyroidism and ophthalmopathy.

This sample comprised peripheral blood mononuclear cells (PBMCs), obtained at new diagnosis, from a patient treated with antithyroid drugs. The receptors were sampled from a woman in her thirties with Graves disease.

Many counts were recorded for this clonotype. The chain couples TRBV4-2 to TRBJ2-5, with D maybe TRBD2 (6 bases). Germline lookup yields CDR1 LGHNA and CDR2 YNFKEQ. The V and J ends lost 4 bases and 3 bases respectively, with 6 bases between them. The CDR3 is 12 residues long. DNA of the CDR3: TGTGCCAGCAGCCGGGGGGAAGAGACCCAGTACTTC. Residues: CASSRGEETQYF.

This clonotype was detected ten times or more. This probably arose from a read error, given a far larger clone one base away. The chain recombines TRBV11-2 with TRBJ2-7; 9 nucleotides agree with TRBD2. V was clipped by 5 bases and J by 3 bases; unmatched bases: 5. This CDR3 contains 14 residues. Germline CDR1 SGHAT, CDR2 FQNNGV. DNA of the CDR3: TGTGCCAGCAGCACGCGACTAGCGGTCTACGAGCAGTACTTC. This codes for CASSTRLAVYEQYF.

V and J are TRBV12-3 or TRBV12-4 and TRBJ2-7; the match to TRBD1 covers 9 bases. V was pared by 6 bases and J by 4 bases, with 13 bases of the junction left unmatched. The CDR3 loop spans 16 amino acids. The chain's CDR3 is CASSPFPGQGTYEQYF. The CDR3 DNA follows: TGTGCCAGCAGCCCTTTTCCGGGACAGGGTACTTACGAGCAGTACTTC.

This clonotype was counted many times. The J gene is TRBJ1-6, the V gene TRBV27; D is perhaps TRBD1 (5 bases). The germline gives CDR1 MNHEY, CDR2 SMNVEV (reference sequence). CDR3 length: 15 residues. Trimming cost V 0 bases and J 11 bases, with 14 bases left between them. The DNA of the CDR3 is TGTGCCAGCAGTTTATCGGGGGGGTCCCCCACACCCCTCCACTTT. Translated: CASSLSGGSPTPLHF.

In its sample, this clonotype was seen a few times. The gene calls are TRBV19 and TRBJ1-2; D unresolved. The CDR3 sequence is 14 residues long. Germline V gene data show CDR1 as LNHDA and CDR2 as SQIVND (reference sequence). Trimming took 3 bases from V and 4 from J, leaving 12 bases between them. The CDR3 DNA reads TGTGCCAGTAGTATCACCTTGGAGGGCTATGGCTACACCTTC. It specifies CASSITLEGYGYTF. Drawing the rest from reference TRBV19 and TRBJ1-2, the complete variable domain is DGGITQSPKYLFRKEGQNVTLSCEQNLNHDAMYWYRQDPGQGLRLIYYSQIVNDFQKGDIAEGYSVSREKKESFPLTVTSAQKNPTAFYLCASSITLEGYGYTFGSGTRLTVV.

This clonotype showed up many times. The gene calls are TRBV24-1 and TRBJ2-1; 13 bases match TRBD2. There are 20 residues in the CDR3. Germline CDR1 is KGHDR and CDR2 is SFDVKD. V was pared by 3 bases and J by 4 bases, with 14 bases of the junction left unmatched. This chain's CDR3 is CATSDPGTPGLAGLYNEQFF. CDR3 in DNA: TGTGCCACCAGTGATCCCGGGACCCCGGGACTAGCGGGGCTATACAATGAGCAGTTCTTC.

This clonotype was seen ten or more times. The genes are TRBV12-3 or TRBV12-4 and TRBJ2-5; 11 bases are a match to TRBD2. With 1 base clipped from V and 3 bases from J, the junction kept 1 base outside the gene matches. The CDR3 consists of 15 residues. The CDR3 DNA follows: TGTGCCAGCAGTTTAGAACTAGCGGGAGAAGAGACCCAGTACTTC. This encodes CASSLELAGEETQYF.

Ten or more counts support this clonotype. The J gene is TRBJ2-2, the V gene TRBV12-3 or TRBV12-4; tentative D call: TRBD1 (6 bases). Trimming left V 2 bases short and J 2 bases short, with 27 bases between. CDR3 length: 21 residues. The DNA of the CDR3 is TGTGCCAGCAGTTTACTTCTTCGGATTTTGTTAGGGGGAAAAAACACCGGGGAGCTGTTTTTT. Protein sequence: CASSLLLRILLGGKNTGELFF.

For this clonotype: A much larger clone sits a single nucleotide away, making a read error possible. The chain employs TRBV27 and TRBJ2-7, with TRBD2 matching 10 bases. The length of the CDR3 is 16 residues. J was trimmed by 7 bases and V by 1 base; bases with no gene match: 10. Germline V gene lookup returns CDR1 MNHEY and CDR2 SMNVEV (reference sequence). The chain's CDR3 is CASSLLGSGRLNEQYF. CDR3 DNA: TGTGCCAGCAGTTTATTAGGTAGCGGGAGGCTCAATGAGCAGTACTTC.

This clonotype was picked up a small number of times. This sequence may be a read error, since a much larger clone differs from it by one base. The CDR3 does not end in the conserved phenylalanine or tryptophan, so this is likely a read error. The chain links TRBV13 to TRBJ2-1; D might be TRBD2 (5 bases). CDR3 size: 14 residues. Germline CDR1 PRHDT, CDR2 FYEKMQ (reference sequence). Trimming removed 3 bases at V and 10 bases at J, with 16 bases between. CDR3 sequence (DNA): TGTGCCAGCAGCTTCGGAACTAGTCGGAGGGAGCAGTTCTGC. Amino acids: CASSFGTSRREQFC.

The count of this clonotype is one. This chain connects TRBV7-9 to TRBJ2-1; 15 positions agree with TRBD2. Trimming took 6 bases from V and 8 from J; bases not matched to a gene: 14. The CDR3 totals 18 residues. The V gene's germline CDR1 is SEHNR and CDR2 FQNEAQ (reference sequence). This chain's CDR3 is CASSGNLGTSGRIYEQFF. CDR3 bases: TGTGCCAGCAGTGGAAATCTCGGGACTAGCGGGAGGATCTATGAGCAGTTCTTC. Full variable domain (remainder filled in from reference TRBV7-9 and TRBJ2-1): DTGVSQNPRHKITKRGQNVTFRCDPISEHNRLYWYRQTLGQGPEFLTYFQNEAQLEKSRLLSDRFSAERPKGSFSTLEIQRTEQGDSAMYLCASSGNLGTSGRIYEQFFGPGTRLTVL.

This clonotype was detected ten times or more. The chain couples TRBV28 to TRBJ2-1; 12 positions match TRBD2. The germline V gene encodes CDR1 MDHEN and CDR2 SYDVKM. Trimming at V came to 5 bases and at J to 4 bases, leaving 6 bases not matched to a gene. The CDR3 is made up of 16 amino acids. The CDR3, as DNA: TGTGCCAGCAGTATCCGACTAGCGGGAGCGTACAATGAGCAGTTCTTC. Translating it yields CASSIRLAGAYNEQFF.

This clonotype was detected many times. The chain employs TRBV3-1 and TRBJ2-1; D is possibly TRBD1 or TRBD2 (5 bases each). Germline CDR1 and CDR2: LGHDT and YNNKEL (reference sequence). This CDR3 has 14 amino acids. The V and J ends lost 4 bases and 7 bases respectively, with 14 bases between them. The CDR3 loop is CASSPGDAVNEQFF. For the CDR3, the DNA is TGTGCCAGCAGCCCCGGGGACGCTGTAAATGAGCAGTTCTTC.

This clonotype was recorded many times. The CDR3 DNA reads as TGCAGTGCCCCTTCGGCGGCGAATGGATTGGGCACTGAAGCTTTCTTT. It encodes CSAPSAANGLGTEAFF. The chain joins TRBV20-1 to TRBJ1-1; unclear D gene. Germline assignment: CDR1 DFQATT and CDR2 SNEGSKA (reference sequence). This CDR3 is 16 amino acids long. V was trimmed by 6 bases and J by 4 bases, leaving 24 bases between them.

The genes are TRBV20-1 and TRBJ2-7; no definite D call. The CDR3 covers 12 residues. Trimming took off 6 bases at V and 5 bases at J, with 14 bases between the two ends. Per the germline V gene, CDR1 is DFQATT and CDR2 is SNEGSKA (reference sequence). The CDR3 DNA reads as TGCAGTGCCGAAGAGAGAGAGCACGAGCAGTACTTC. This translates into CSAEEREHEQYF.

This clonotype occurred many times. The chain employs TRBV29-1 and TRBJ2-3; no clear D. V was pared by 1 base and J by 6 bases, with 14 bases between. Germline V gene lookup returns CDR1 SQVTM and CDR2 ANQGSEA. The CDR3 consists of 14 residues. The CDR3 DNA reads TGCAGCGTTGAAGGCGGCCCCCGATCTGATACGCAGTATTTT. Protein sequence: CSVEGGPRSDTQYF.

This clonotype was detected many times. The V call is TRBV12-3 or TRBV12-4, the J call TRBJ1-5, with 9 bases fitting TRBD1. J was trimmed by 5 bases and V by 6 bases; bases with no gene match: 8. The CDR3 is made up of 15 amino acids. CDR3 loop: CASRTGQGSYQPQHF. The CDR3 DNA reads TGTGCCAGCAGAACGGGACAGGGCTCCTATCAGCCCCAGCATTTT.

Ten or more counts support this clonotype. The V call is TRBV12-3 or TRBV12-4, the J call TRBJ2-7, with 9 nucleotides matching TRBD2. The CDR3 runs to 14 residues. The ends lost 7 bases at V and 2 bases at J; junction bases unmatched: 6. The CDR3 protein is CASTRVAGAYEQYF. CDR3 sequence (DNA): TGTGCCAGCACCCGCGTAGCGGGAGCCTACGAGCAGTACTTC.

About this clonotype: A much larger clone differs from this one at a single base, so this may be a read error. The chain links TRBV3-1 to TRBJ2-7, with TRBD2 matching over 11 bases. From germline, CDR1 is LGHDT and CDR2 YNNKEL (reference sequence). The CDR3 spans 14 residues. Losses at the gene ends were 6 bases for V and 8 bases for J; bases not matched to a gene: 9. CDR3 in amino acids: CASRLGLAGGKQYF. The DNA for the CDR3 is TGTGCCAGCAGACTGGGGCTAGCGGGAGGTAAGCAGTACTTC.

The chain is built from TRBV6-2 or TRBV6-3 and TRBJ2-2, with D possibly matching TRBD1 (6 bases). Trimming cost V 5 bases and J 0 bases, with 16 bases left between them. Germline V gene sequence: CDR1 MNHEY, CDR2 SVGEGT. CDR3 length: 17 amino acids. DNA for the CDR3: TGTGCCAGCAGTGGGGGTCCGGGACACCCGAACACCGGGGAGCTGTTTTTT. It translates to CASSGGPGHPNTGELFF.

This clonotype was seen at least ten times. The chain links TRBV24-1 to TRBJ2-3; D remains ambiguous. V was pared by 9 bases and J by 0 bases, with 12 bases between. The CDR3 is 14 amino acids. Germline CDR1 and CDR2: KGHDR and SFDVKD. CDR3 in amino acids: CATGELQSTDTQYF. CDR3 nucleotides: TGTGCCACCGGAGAGTTGCAAAGCACAGATACGCAGTATTTT.

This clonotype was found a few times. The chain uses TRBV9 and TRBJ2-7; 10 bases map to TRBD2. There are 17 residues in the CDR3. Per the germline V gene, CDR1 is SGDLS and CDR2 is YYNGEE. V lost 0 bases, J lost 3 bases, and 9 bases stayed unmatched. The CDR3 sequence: CASSVEATGLADYEQYF. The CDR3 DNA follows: TGTGCCAGCAGCGTAGAAGCCACCGGACTAGCGGACTACGAGCAGTACTTC.

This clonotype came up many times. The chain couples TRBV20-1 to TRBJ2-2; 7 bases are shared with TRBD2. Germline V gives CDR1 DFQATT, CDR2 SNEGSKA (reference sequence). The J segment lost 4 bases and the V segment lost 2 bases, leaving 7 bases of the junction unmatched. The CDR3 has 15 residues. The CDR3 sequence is CSARSAGAGTGELFF. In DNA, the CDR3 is TGCAGTGCTAGATCCGCGGGAGCAGGCACCGGGGAGCTGTTTTTT.